This note documents a single TCR beta chain sequence. Its antigen is as yet unknown. The data are from a study of vaccination and CD4 T cells after COVID-19. Looking at the study overall: Each convalescent patient was PCR positive for SARS-CoV-2 on nasal swab; eight or nine cases were mild and one severe. Convalescent patients gave post-COVID blood a median approximately 100 days post-diagnosis, range 35 to 161.

Cultured CD4+ T-cell DNA underwent Oncomine TCR Beta short-read sequencing. Each CDR3 protein is one row after TCRdb ran MiXCR on the PCR reads. The sample carries 10,000 to 12,000 distinct CDR3 sequences, less than 85% recorded once. The V gene's germline CDR1 is DFQATT and CDR2 SNEGSKA (reference sequence). The germline V and J ends were trimmed by 2 bases and 5 bases, with 10 bases remaining between them. CDR3 size: 13 residues. The treatment: roughly 10-day PBMC culture with coronavirus spike peptide pools or control peptides (ViraFEST assay). Half-medium changes with fresh IL-2 medium occurred on days 3 and 7.

The rearrangement uses TRBV20-1 and TRBJ1-5; possible D gene TRBD1, 6 bases. Sequenced sample: CD4+ T cells from blood, cultured in vitro. This sequence originates from a human donor who had recovered from COVID-19. Here the CDR3 reads CSARKRQDQPQHF. The CDR3 DNA is TGCAGTGCTAGAAAAAGACAGGATCAGCCCCAGCATTTT.